This T cell receptor beta chain was sequenced in a study of shared clonotypes between healthy human individuals. Whole-study context: The composition of the donors was a couple of women and a few men aged 18 to 49. Each donor's CD8 memory used one plate, CD8 naive two, each CD4 subset three.

Naive CD8 isolation took CD45RO-negative cells positively selected for CCR7 and excluded terminally differentiated effector memory CD45RA+ cells. This CDR3 has 14 residues. Germline-derived CDR1 and CDR2 are SGHVS and FNYEAQ. V was cut by 5 bases and J by 2 bases, with 10 bases left in between. Sequencing used immunoSEQ multiplex PCR; TCRdb keeps in-frame clones, though not all of them. This sample has a few million clones, with 93% found just once. This sequence was found in a man aged 18-30 years in good health. Some clones in this sample may be carry-over from other donors' samples. The sequenced sample was naive CD8+ T cells from PBMCs. This chain links TRBV7-6 with TRBJ1-3; tentatively, D is TRBD1 (6 bases). The chain's CDR3 is CASSSRTAGNTIYF. In DNA, the CDR3 is TGTGCCAGCAGCAGCCGGACAGCTGGAAACACCATATATTTT.